This record looks at one TCR beta chain sequence and its context. Antigen unknown. The data derive from a study of CXCR3-negative and CXCR3-positive naive CD8 T cells. Study outcomes and limitations: Surface CD5 looked about the same in the naive subsets, so the authors worked out TCR strength from TRB CDR3 properties. When CXCR3-positive naive cells were set against CXCR3-negative naive cells, the former had more hydrophobic TRB CDR3s. Diversity was high in both naive subsets and much lower in memory cells. In naive cells, CXCR3-negative and CXCR3-positive subsets had similar TRBV-TRBJ usage; memory cells differed.

cDNA libraries for TRB were generated by 5' RACE incorporating UMI labels. One entry per CDR3 protein, without DNA, is what TCRdb gives after re-calling the 5' RACE reads. Across around 60,000 distinct CDR3 sequences, the top ten clones capture about 0.84% of the sample. The naive CD8+ gate required CD45RO-CCR7+CD27+CD95- phenotype. Germline CDR1 and CDR2: MNHEY and SMNVEV (reference sequence). This CDR3 has 15 residues. Sequenced sample: naive CXCR3+ CD8+ T cells from blood. This sample's subset: CD45RO-CCR7+CD27+CD95- naive CD8+ T cells expressing CXCR3 (TNR3+). This receptor was taken from a human donor in good health. Some clones in this sample may be carry-over from other donors' samples. The chain uses TRBV27 and TRBJ2-3; TCRdb calls TRBD1, which cannot be checked without DNA. The CDR3 sequence is CARSPRTGGVDTQYF.